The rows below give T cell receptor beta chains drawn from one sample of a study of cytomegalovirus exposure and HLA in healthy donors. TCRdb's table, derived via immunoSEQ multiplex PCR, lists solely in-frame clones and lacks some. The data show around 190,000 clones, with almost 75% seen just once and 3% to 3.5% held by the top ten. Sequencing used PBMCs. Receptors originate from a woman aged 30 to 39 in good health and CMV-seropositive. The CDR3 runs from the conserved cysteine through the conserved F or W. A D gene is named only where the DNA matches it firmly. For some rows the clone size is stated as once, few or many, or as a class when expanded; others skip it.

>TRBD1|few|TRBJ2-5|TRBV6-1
CASGGGTGVETQYF
TGTGCCAGCGGTGGAGGGACAGGGGTGGAGACCCAGTACTTC
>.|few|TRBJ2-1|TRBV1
CTSPPRQVWSGEQFF
TGCACCAGCCCCCCACGACAGGTGTGGTCGGGTGAGCAGTTCTTC
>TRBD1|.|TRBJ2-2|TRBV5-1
CASSLVGTGLAADTGELFF
TGCGCCAGCAGCTTGGTGGGGACAGGGTTAGCAGCGGACACCGGGGAGCTGTTTTTT
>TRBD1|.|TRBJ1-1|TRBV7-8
CASSLAIGTENTEAFF
TGTGCCAGCAGCTTAGCGATTGGGACAGAGAACACTGAAGCTTTCTTT
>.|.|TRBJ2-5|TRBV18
CASSSSAGGAYQETQYF
TGTGCCAGCTCGTCATCCGCCGGGGGAGCTTACCAAGAGACCCAGTACTTC
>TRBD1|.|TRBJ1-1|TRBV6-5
CATRRDRGANTEAFF
TGTGCCACACGACGGGACAGGGGGGCGAACACTGAAGCTTTCTTT
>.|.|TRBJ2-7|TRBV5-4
CASSSASESSYEQYF
TGTGCCAGCAGCTCGGCTAGCGAAAGCTCCTACGAGCAGTACTTC
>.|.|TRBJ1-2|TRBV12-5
CARESRRILYGYTF
TGTGCTAGAGAGTCACGGCGGATCCTCTATGGCTACACCTTC
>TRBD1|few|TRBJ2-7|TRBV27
CASFTPGQGVYEQYF
TGTGCCAGCTTTACCCCGGGACAGGGGGTCTACGAGCAGTACTTC
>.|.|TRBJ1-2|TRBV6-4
CASSDHTYGYTF
TGTGCCAGCAGTGACCACACATATGGCTACACCTTC
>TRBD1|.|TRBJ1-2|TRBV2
CASTPGQGASNYGYTF
TGTGCCAGCACTCCTGGACAGGGGGCCTCTAACTATGGCTACACCTTC
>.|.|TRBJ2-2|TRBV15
CATSPLGAVGELFF
TGTGCCACCAGCCCCCTAGGGGCGGTCGGGGAGCTGTTTTTT
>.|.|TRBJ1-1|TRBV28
CASSPSLTHWGRGAEAFF
TGTGCCAGCAGTCCCTCCTTGACCCACTGGGGGCGAGGGGCTGAAGCTTTCTTT
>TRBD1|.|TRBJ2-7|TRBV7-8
CASSLTKRGTGPHYEQYF
TGTGCCAGCAGCTTAACCAAAAGAGGGACAGGGCCACACTACGAGCAGTACTTC
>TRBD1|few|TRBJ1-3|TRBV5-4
CASSLDRGRVAGNTIYF
TGTGCCAGCAGCTTGGACAGGGGGCGAGTGGCTGGAAACACCATATATTTT
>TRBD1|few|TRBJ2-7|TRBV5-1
CASSFGTAYEQYF
TGCGCCAGCAGCTTCGGGACAGCCTACGAGCAGTACTTC
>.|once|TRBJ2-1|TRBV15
CATSRDLQNNEQFF
TGTGCCACCAGCAGAGATCTTCAGAACAATGAGCAGTTCTTC
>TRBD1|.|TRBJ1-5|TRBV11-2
CASSLVGTGAQPQHF
TGTGCCAGCAGCTTAGTTGGGACAGGGGCCCAGCCCCAGCATTTT
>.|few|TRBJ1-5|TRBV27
CASSLRGLNQPQHF
TGTGCCAGCAGTTTAAGGGGTCTGAATCAGCCCCAGCATTTT
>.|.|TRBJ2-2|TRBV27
CASIGGNTGELFF
TGTGCCAGCATAGGAGGGAACACCGGGGAGCTGTTTTTT
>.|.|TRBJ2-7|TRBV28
CASSFTGDLYEQYF
TGTGCCAGCAGTTTCACGGGGGACCTCTACGAGCAGTACTTC
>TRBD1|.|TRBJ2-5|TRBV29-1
CSVERRGQGIGGETQYF
TGCAGCGTTGAACGTCGGGGACAGGGGATAGGAGGAGAGACCCAGTACTTC
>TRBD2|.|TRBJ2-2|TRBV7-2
CASSLEQSPLAEATGELFF
TGTGCCAGCAGCTTAGAACAATCCCCGCTAGCGGAGGCCACCGGGGAGCTGTTTTTT
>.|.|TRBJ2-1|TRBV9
CASSVGLGIDEQFF
TGTGCCAGCAGCGTAGGGCTAGGAATCGATGAGCAGTTCTTC
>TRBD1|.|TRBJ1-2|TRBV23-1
CASSQTDRGIYGYTF
TGCGCCAGCAGTCAAACAGACAGGGGTATCTATGGCTACACCTTC
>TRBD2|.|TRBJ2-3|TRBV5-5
CASSPQRDTDTQYF
TGTGCCAGCAGCCCCCAGCGGGACACAGATACGCAGTATTTT
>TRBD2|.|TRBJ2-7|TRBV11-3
CASSPGLVGPYEQYF
TGTGCCAGCAGCCCGGGACTAGTTGGCCCCTACGAGCAGTACTTC
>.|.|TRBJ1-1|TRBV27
CASSSGMNTEAFF
TGTGCCAGCAGTTCCGGGATGAACACTGAAGCTTTCTTT
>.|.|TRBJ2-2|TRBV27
CASRGDGELFF
TGTGCCAGCAGGGGCGACGGGGAGCTGTTTTTT
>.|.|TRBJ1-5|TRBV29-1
CSVESGESGQPQHF
TGCAGCGTTGAGTCAGGGGAGTCCGGTCAGCCCCAGCATTTT
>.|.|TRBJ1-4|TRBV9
CASSGGGANEKLFF
TGTGCCAGCAGCGGGGGCGGGGCTAATGAAAAACTGTTTTTT
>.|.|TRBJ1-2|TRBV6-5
CASSSGFGYTF
TGTGCCAGCAGCTCAGGGTTTGGCTACACCTTC
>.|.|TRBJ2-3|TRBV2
CASRPLASTPTDTQYF
TGTGCCAGCAGGCCTCTAGCGTCAACCCCCACAGATACGCAGTATTTT
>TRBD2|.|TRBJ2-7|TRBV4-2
CASSQLGTTGEQYF
TGTGCCAGCAGCCAACTCGGGACTACGGGAGAGCAGTACTTC
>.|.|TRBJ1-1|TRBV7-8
CASSPGVWTEAFF
TGTGCCAGCAGCCCGGGGGTGTGGACTGAAGCTTTCTTT
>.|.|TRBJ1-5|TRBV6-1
CATHAGFGIQPQHF
TGTGCCACGCACGCAGGGTTTGGGATCCAGCCCCAGCATTTT
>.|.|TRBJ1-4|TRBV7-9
CASSFGPQGGNEKLFF
TGTGCCAGCAGCTTTGGACCACAGGGCGGTAATGAAAAACTGTTTTTT
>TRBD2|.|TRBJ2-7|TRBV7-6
CASSSTSGMGEQYF
TGTGCCAGCAGCTCGACTAGCGGGATGGGCGAGCAGTACTTC
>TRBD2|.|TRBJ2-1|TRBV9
CASSVVSGTYNEQFF
TGTGCCAGCAGCGTAGTTAGCGGGACCTACAATGAGCAGTTCTTC
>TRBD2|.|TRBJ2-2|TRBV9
CASSAILLAGNTGELFF
TGTGCCAGCAGTGCAATCCTACTAGCGGGAAACACCGGGGAGCTGTTTTTT
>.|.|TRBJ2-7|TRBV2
CASSELGGLGEQCF
TGTGCCAGCAGTGAATTGGGGGGGCTGGGCGAGCAGTGCTTC
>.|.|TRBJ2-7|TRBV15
CATSRVWRDNYGQYF
TGTGCCACCAGCAGAGTATGGCGGGATAACTACGGGCAGTACTTC
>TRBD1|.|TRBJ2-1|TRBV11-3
CASSTGGTGTNEQFF
TGTGCCAGCAGCACAGGCGGGACAGGGACGAATGAGCAGTTCTTC
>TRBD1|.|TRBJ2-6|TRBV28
CASSRGGTGANVLTF
TGTGCCAGCAGTCGAGGGGGCACCGGGGCCAACGTCCTGACTTTC
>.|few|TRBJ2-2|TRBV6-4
CASSDSQNTGELFF
TGTGCCAGCAGTGACTCCCAGAACACCGGGGAGCTGTTTTTT
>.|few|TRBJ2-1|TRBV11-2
CASSLEASDYEQFF
TGTGCCAGCAGCTTAGAAGCTAGCGACTATGAGCAGTTCTTC